Listed below are T cell receptor beta chains from one sample, sequenced in a study of T cell repertoires in cytomegalovirus infection. TCRdb reanalysed the reads using MiXCR and keeps one entry per CDR3 protein. Of 150,000 to 200,000 distinct CDR3 sequences in the sample, approximately 30% were seen once. Input material: PBMCs. These receptors all come from a human donor in good health (CMV status not recorded). Some clones in this sample may be carry-over from other donors' samples. Each CDR3 is given with its conserved first and last residue. The order of the fields is D gene, clone size, J gene, V gene, CDR3 protein, CDR3 DNA. D genes are given only for firm matches. Rows give clone size only sometimes, using once, few, many, or a class for an expanded clone.

D: .
size: .
J: TRBJ1-5
V: TRBV20-1
CDR3: CSARAQPDQPQHF
DNA: TGCAGTGCCAGGGCCCAGCCTGATCAGCCCCAGCATTTT

D: .
size: .
J: TRBJ1-3
V: TRBV4-1
CDR3: CASSQPIRGSLRNTIYF
DNA: TGCGCCAGCAGCCAGCCGATTCGGGGGTCGTTGAGAAACACCATATATTTT

D: TRBD1
size: many
J: TRBJ2-3
V: TRBV11-1
CDR3: CASSLGGVDTQYF
DNA: TGTGCCAGCAGCCTAGGGGGCGTCGATACGCAGTATTTT

D: .
size: .
J: TRBJ1-3
V: TRBV18
CDR3: CAGGPISSGNTIYF
DNA: TGTGCAGGAGGGCCAATCAGCTCTGGAAACACCATATATTTT

D: .
size: .
J: TRBJ2-1
V: TRBV7-3
CDR3: CASSQEADPSYNEQFF
DNA: TGTGCCAGCAGCCAGGAGGCAGATCCCTCCTACAATGAGCAGTTCTTC

D: TRBD1
size: .
J: TRBJ2-7
V: TRBV5-1
CDR3: CASSPRTGVRSEQYF
DNA: TGCGCCAGCAGCCCGCGGACAGGGGTTCGAAGCGAGCAGTACTTC

D: .
size: few
J: TRBJ2-1
V: TRBV15
CDR3: CATSREGVFRNEQFF
DNA: TGTGCCACCAGCAGAGAGGGAGTTTTTAGGAATGAGCAGTTCTTC

D: .
size: .
J: TRBJ1-4
V: TRBV25-1
CDR3: CASSEPQGREKLFF
DNA: TGTGCCAGCAGTGAACCGCAGGGACGGGAAAAACTGTTTTTT

D: TRBD1
size: .
J: TRBJ2-2
V: TRBV29-1
CDR3: CSVTGVTGELFF
DNA: TGCAGCGTCACAGGGGTGACCGGGGAGCTGTTTTTT

D: .
size: .
J: TRBJ2-5
V: TRBV6-2/TRBV6-3
CDR3: CASSQQGQQETQYF
DNA: TGTGCCAGCAGTCAGCAGGGTCAACAAGAGACCCAGTACTTC

D: .
size: few
J: TRBJ2-7
V: TRBV3-1
CDR3: CASSLVDYEQYF
DNA: TGTGCCAGCAGCCTAGTAGACTACGAGCAGTACTTC

D: TRBD1
size: many
J: TRBJ2-3
V: TRBV7-2
CDR3: CASSWDRGPDTQYF
DNA: TGTGCCAGCAGCTGGGACAGGGGGCCGGATACGCAGTATTTT

D: .
size: .
J: TRBJ2-7
V: TRBV20-1
CDR3: CSARDARGYEQYF
DNA: TGCAGTGCTAGAGATGCGAGGGGATACGAGCAGTACTTC

D: TRBD1
size: many
J: TRBJ1-5
V: TRBV6-2/TRBV6-3
CDR3: CASRPTGDDQPQHF
DNA: TGTGCCAGCAGACCTACAGGGGATGACCAGCCCCAGCATTTT

D: TRBD2
size: few
J: TRBJ2-1
V: TRBV19
CDR3: CASSIRQGMGLAGDNEQFF
DNA: TGTGCCAGTAGTATCCGACAGGGAATGGGACTAGCGGGGGACAATGAGCAGTTCTTC

D: .
size: .
J: TRBJ2-7
V: TRBV3-1
CDR3: CASSRRSDRNEQYF
DNA: TGTGCCAGCAGTCGGAGATCGGACAGAAACGAGCAGTACTTC

D: .
size: few
J: TRBJ2-5
V: TRBV12-5
CDR3: CASGRTGSPGETQYF
DNA: TGTGCTAGTGGCCGCACAGGGAGTCCGGGAGAGACCCAGTACTTC

D: TRBD2
size: .
J: TRBJ2-1
V: TRBV7-8
CDR3: CASSLITSGGWNEQFF
DNA: TGTGCCAGCAGCTTAATCACTAGCGGGGGATGGAATGAGCAGTTCTTC

D: TRBD1
size: .
J: TRBJ1-2
V: TRBV5-6
CDR3: CASSYRGINYGYTF
DNA: TGTGCCAGCAGCTACAGGGGAATTAACTATGGCTACACCTTC

D: TRBD1
size: few
J: TRBJ1-2
V: TRBV7-8
CDR3: CASSLGTGGYTF
DNA: TGTGCCAGCAGCTTGGGGACAGGAGGTTACACCTTC

D: .
size: few
J: TRBJ1-2
V: TRBV7-2
CDR3: CASTRQEYDGYTF
DNA: TGTGCCAGCACCAGACAGGAGTACGATGGCTACACCTTC

D: .
size: few
J: TRBJ2-5
V: TRBV7-2
CDR3: CASSLTGAGVLETQYF
DNA: TGTGCCAGCAGCCTTACAGGGGCGGGGGTCCTGGAGACCCAGTACTTC

D: .
size: .
J: TRBJ1-1
V: TRBV12-3/TRBV12-4
CDR3: CASSSRRPTEAFF
DNA: TGTGCCAGCAGTTCGCGGAGGCCCACTGAAGCTTTCTTT

D: .
size: .
J: TRBJ1-6
V: TRBV7-2
CDR3: CASSFGGSGDNSPLHF
DNA: TGTGCCAGCAGCTTCGGGGGGTCGGGGGACAATTCACCCCTCCACTTT

D: .
size: few
J: TRBJ1-1
V: TRBV5-6
CDR3: CASSPIHGTEAFF
DNA: TGTGCCAGCAGCCCAATACATGGCACTGAAGCTTTCTTT

D: .
size: .
J: TRBJ2-3
V: TRBV14
CDR3: CASSQSSRTDTQYF
DNA: TGTGCCAGCAGCCAAAGCTCCCGCACAGATACGCAGTATTTT

D: .
size: .
J: TRBJ1-2
V: TRBV29-1
CDR3: CSVEERVGYTF
DNA: TGCAGCGTTGAAGAAAGGGTCGGCTACACCTTC

D: .
size: once
J: TRBJ2-5
V: TRBV5-1
CDR3: CASSRSPGREKTQYF
DNA: TGCGCCAGCAGCCGTTCCCCAGGGAGAGAAAAGACCCAGTACTTC

D: .
size: many
J: TRBJ2-7
V: TRBV7-6
CDR3: CASSGQSYEQYF
DNA: TGTGCCAGCAGCGGACAAAGCTACGAGCAGTACTTC

D: .
size: .
J: TRBJ2-1
V: TRBV7-6
CDR3: CASSRDFRGDNEQFF
DNA: TGTGCCAGCAGCCGGGACTTTAGGGGGGACAATGAGCAGTTCTTC

D: .
size: few
J: TRBJ1-1
V: TRBV11-2
CDR3: CASSLVRQGGQAFF
DNA: TGTGCCAGCAGCTTAGTCCGGCAGGGCGGACAAGCTTTCTTT

D: TRBD1
size: many
J: TRBJ2-7
V: TRBV7-8
CDR3: CASSLAGQGSYEQYF
DNA: TGTGCCAGCAGCTTAGCCGGACAGGGTTCCTACGAGCAGTACTTC

D: .
size: many
J: TRBJ2-7
V: TRBV7-6
CDR3: CASSPDDRGYEQYF
DNA: TGTGCCAGCAGCCCCGACGACAGAGGCTACGAGCAGTACTTC

D: .
size: .
J: TRBJ1-5
V: TRBV12-5
CDR3: CASGWTIANQPQHF
DNA: TGTGCTAGTGGTTGGACTATTGCCAATCAGCCCCAGCATTTT

D: .
size: .
J: TRBJ2-1
V: TRBV7-2
CDR3: CASSSRRDGFTSYNEQFF
DNA: TGTGCCAGCAGCTCTCGCCGGGACGGCTTTACCTCCTACAATGAGCAGTTCTTC

D: .
size: .
J: TRBJ1-1
V: TRBV6-1
CDR3: CASSPLGGEAFF
DNA: TGTGCCAGCAGCCCCTTGGGGGGTGAAGCTTTCTTT

D: .
size: .
J: TRBJ2-7
V: TRBV11-3
CDR3: CASSLGDASYEQYF
DNA: TGTGCCAGCAGCTTAGGGGACGCTTCCTACGAGCAGTACTTC

D: .
size: few
J: TRBJ1-1
V: TRBV6-1
CDR3: CASRRVTNTEAFF
DNA: TGTGCCAGCCGGAGGGTGACGAACACTGAAGCTTTCTTT

D: TRBD1
size: .
J: TRBJ2-2
V: TRBV7-2
CDR3: CASSSADRGTGELFF
DNA: TGTGCCAGCAGCTCAGCAGACAGGGGAACCGGGGAGCTGTTTTTT

D: .
size: few
J: TRBJ1-1
V: TRBV9
CDR3: CASSVGHKNTEAFF
DNA: TGTGCCAGCAGCGTGGGACACAAGAACACTGAAGCTTTCTTT

D: .
size: few
J: TRBJ2-7
V: TRBV7-2
CDR3: CASSLVPGSYEQYF
DNA: TGTGCCAGCAGCTTAGTTCCGGGCTCCTACGAGCAGTACTTC

D: TRBD2
size: many
J: TRBJ2-2
V: TRBV7-2
CDR3: CASSSRGGANTGELFF
DNA: TGTGCCAGCAGCTCTCGGGGGGGCGCGAACACCGGGGAGCTGTTTTTT

D: .
size: .
J: TRBJ1-1
V: TRBV6-6
CDR3: CASSTGWGTEAFF
DNA: TGTGCCAGCAGCACGGGGTGGGGGACTGAAGCTTTCTTT

D: .
size: .
J: TRBJ2-1
V: TRBV5-1
CDR3: CASSSSGPLGNEQFF
DNA: TGCGCCAGCAGCTCATCAGGGCCCCTAGGCAATGAGCAGTTCTTC

D: TRBD1
size: .
J: TRBJ2-7
V: TRBV12-3/TRBV12-4
CDR3: CASSFGQGNIYEQYF
DNA: TGTGCCAGCAGTTTCGGACAGGGCAATATTTACGAGCAGTACTTC

D: .
size: .
J: TRBJ2-1
V: TRBV5-5
CDR3: CASSSTPGKSSYNEQFF
DNA: TGTGCCAGCAGCTCTACGCCGGGGAAGAGCTCCTACAATGAGCAGTTCTTC